These 22 T cell receptor beta chains came from one sample sequenced in a study of blood T cell repertoires in COVID-19. The assay was immunoSEQ multiplex PCR, and TCRdb's table has in-frame clones only and misses some. Among under 50,000 clones, 80% to 95% were seen once, and the ten largest hold roughly 0.99%. The sequenced material came from peripheral blood. These receptors all come from a man in his fifties or sixties with COVID-19, enrolled during active disease.

J is TRBJ1-1 and V is TRBV6-2 or TRBV6-3, with 7 positions matching TRBD1. This CDR3 comprises 13 residues. J lost 10 bases, V lost 0 bases, and 5 bases had no gene match. Germline V lookup: CDR1 MNHEY, CDR2 SVGEGT. The CDR3 loop is CASSYSDRSIAFF. The CDR3 region has the DNA TGTGCCAGCAGTTACTCGGACAGGAGCATAGCTTTCTTT.

The V gene is TRBV27, the J gene TRBJ2-7, with 7 nucleotides matching TRBD2. The CDR3 is 18 residues long. J was trimmed by 7 bases and V by 1 base; bases with no gene match: 19. In germline, CDR1 is MNHEY, CDR2 SMNVEV (reference sequence). CDR3 sequence (DNA): TGTGCCAGCAGTTTATATAGTCGCGTGGCGGGAGAACGGGGGGAGCAGTACTTC. As protein: CASSLYSRVAGERGEQYF.

The chain recombines TRBV6-5 with TRBJ1-2, with 9 bases lining up with TRBD1. CDR3 length: 15 residues. Germline V gene data show CDR1 as MNHEY and CDR2 as SVGAGI. V was clipped by 6 bases and J by 8 bases; unmatched bases: 13. CDR3 in DNA: TGTGCCAGCAGGACGGACAGGGGCTCCCCTGCCGGCTACACCTTC. This codes for CASRTDRGSPAGYTF.

The chain recombines TRBV7-2 with TRBJ2-3, with 14 bases that match TRBD2. The CDR3 covers 18 residues. V trimming: 7 bases; J trimming: 5 bases; junction bases outside the gene matches: 14. Germline lookup yields CDR1 SGHTA and CDR2 FQGNSA. The CDR3 loop is CASTPGLAGAALLDTQYF. DNA for the CDR3: TGTGCCAGCACTCCGGGACTAGCGGGAGCTGCACTCTTAGATACGCAGTATTTT.

The count of this clone is one. The chain has TRBV19 and TRBJ1-5; 9 bases align to TRBD1. With V trimmed by 7 bases and J by 1 base, 5 bases remained unmatched. The V gene's germline CDR1 is LNHDA and CDR2 SQIVND (reference sequence). The CDR3 runs to 15 residues. In DNA, the CDR3 is TGTGCCAGTACTGGACAGGGGCAGAGCAATCAGCCCCAGCATTTT. Its protein is CASTGQGQSNQPQHF.

This chain uses TRBV5-1 with TRBJ2-7; 11 nucleotides match TRBD2. Germline CDR1 and CDR2: SGHRS and YFSETQ. This CDR3 has 16 residues. V lost 1 base and J lost 0; bases outside the gene matches: 3. This CDR3 is CASSLTSGSSSYEQYF. CDR3 bases: TGCGCCAGCAGCTTGACTAGCGGGAGCAGCTCCTACGAGCAGTACTTC.

The chain joins TRBV5-6 to TRBJ1-6; 11 nucleotides line up with TRBD1. The CDR3 sequence is 13 residues long. Germline V gives CDR1 SGHDT, CDR2 YYEEEE. V trimming: 4 bases; J trimming: 16 bases; junction bases outside the gene matches: 7. The CDR3 spells CASSKRDRGTLHF. In DNA form, the CDR3 reads TGTGCCAGCAGCAAACGGGACAGGGGGACTCTCCACTTT.

V and J are TRBV2 and TRBJ1-2, with 8 bases that match TRBD1. V trimming: 6 bases; J trimming: 5 bases; junction bases outside the gene matches: 8. The CDR3 loop spans 14 amino acids. Germline CDR1 and CDR2: SNHLY and FYNNEI. CDR3 nucleotide sequence: TGTGCCAGCAGGCCCGGGACAGGCCCTTATGGCTACACCTTC. This sequence encodes CASRPGTGPYGYTF.

The chain employs TRBV28 and TRBJ2-1; 10 nucleotides align to TRBD2. V lost 8 bases, J lost 5 bases, and 3 bases stayed unmatched. Germline-derived CDR1 and CDR2 are MDHEN and SYDVKM. The CDR3 has 13 amino acids. The CDR3 here is CASHSGRNNEQFF. DNA of the CDR3: TGTGCCAGCCATAGCGGGAGGAACAATGAGCAGTTCTTC.

The chain joins TRBV18 to TRBJ2-7; 9 nucleotides match TRBD2. The germline gives CDR1 KGHSH, CDR2 LQKENI. The length of the CDR3 is 15 residues. J gave up 4 bases and V 3 bases, and 7 bases lay outside the gene matches. The CDR3 loop is CASSPREGAVYEQYF. The CDR3 bases are TGTGCCAGCTCACCGCGGGAGGGGGCTGTATACGAGCAGTACTTC.

The chain uses TRBV21-1 and TRBJ1-5; TRBD1, the table's D call, lacks a check against the DNA. TRBV21-1 corresponds to a pseudogene. This CDR3 has 16 amino acids. For the CDR3, the DNA is TGTGCCAGCAGCCGAAAGAGATCTACAGGGAATCAGCCCCAGCATTTT. Its protein product is CASSRKRSTGNQPQHF.

The chain joins TRBV3-1 (or the pseudogene TRBV3-2) to TRBJ2-3; possibly TRBD2 for D (6 bases). The germline CDR1 and CDR2 sequences are LGHDT and YNNKEL (reference sequence). The CDR3 length is 13 residues. V was pared by 5 bases and J by 14 bases, with 20 bases between. The CDR3: CASSRFDGTFRYF. CDR3 DNA: TGTGCCAGCAGCAGATTTGACGGGACTTTTCGGTATTTT.

The chain has TRBV5-4 and TRBJ2-3, with D maybe TRBD1 (5 bases). This CDR3 spans 12 amino acids. V shed 4 bases and J shed 5 bases, with 8 bases lying between them. Germline V gene lookup returns CDR1 SGHNT and CDR2 YYREEE (reference sequence). CDR3 sequence reads: CASSAQGDTQYF. In DNA, the CDR3 is TGTGCCAGCAGCGCCCAGGGAGATACGCAGTATTTT.

V usage is TRBV4-3 and J usage is TRBJ2-2, with D maybe TRBD2 (5 bases). Trimming took off 0 bases at V and 4 bases at J, with 15 bases between the two ends. From germline, CDR1 is LGHNA and CDR2 YSLEER. This CDR3 has 17 amino acids. CDR3 loop: CASSQDTRAGLTGELFF. The CDR3 nucleotides read TGCGCCAGCAGCCAAGATACGCGGGCCGGTCTCACCGGGGAGCTGTTTTTT.

The V and J genes are TRBV19 and TRBJ1-2; TRBD1 might be the D (5 bases). This CDR3 is built from 11 residues. Trimming took 4 bases from V and 6 from J, leaving 6 bases between them. CDR1 and CDR2 from the germline V gene are LNHDA and SQIVND (reference sequence). CDR3: CASSTGNGYTF. CDR3 sequence (DNA): TGTGCCAGTAGTACAGGGAATGGCTACACCTTC. The full variable domain, rest sourced from reference TRBV19 and TRBJ1-2, is DGGITQSPKYLFRKEGQNVTLSCEQNLNHDAMYWYRQDPGQGLRLIYYSQIVNDFQKGDIAEGYSVSREKKESFPLTVTSAQKNPTAFYLCASSTGNGYTFGSGTRLTVV.

The rearrangement joins TRBV7-2 to TRBJ2-5; D possibly corresponds to TRBD1 (6 bases). Per germline, CDR1 SGHTA and CDR2 FQGNSA. This CDR3 comprises 14 residues. With 0 bases removed from V and 4 bases from J, the gap between germline ends came to 9 bases. In nucleotides, the CDR3 is TGTGCCAGCAGCTTAGCGGGGGCAAGAGAGACCCAGTACTTC. This sequence encodes CASSLAGARETQYF.

The chain couples TRBV7-9 to TRBJ2-3; D is perhaps TRBD2 (6 bases). The germline V gene has CDR1 SEHNR and CDR2 FQNEAQ (reference sequence). V gave up 5 bases and J gave up 2 bases, with 11 bases separating them. The CDR3 runs to 14 residues. The CDR3 is CASSGRGSTDTQYF. In nucleotides, the CDR3 is TGTGCCAGCAGCGGCCGGGGGTCCACAGATACGCAGTATTTT.

The rearrangement links TRBV2 to TRBJ1-6; 8 nucleotides align to TRBD1. J gave up 0 bases and V 6 bases, and 7 bases lay outside the gene matches. The CDR3 is made up of 17 amino acids. The germline V gene has CDR1 SNHLY and CDR2 FYNNEI. CDR3 sequence (DNA): TGTGCCAGCAGAATCGGACAGGGTAGCTCCTATAATTCACCCCTCCACTTT. Its translation: CASRIGQGSSYNSPLHF.

This chain joins TRBV12-3 or TRBV12-4 and TRBJ1-4; D is unresolved. The V end lost 1 base, the J end lost 15 bases, and 9 bases lay between the germline ends. This CDR3 is built from 11 residues. CDR3 protein: CASSLGLAVFF. The CDR3 DNA reads as TGTGCCAGCAGTTTAGGGTTAGCGGTGTTTTTT.

V usage is TRBV3-1 (or the pseudogene TRBV3-2) and J usage is TRBJ1-3; 12 bases are shared with TRBD1. Per germline, CDR1 LGHDT and CDR2 YNNKEL (reference sequence). The CDR3 is 16 amino acids. J lost 2 bases, V lost 4 bases, and 3 bases had no gene match. The CDR3 here is CASSRDRGPAGNTIYF. DNA for the CDR3: TGTGCCAGCAGCCGGGACAGGGGGCCCGCTGGAAACACCATATATTTT.

CDR3 amino acids: CASSVSGSGNTIYF. As DNA, the CDR3 is TGTGCCAGCAGTGTGTCGGGGTCAGGAAACACCATATATTTT. The gene calls are TRBV2 and TRBJ1-3; D is unclear. Germline V gives CDR1 SNHLY, CDR2 FYNNEI. The CDR3 runs 14 residues. With 4 bases removed from V and 4 bases from J, the gap between germline ends came to 11 bases.

This chain joins TRBV13 and TRBJ1-5, with a possible D match to TRBD1 (6 bases). V lost 6 bases and J lost 0, with 12 bases in between. The CDR3 runs to 15 residues. CDR1 is PRHDT, CDR2 FYEKMQ, per germline (reference sequence). The CDR3 sequence is CASSSDRYSNQPQHF. CDR3 coding DNA: TGTGCCAGCAGTTCGGACAGATATAGCAATCAGCCCCAGCATTTT.